This T cell receptor beta chain was recovered during a study of OX40 agonist ivuxolimab in advanced cancers. About the research overall: Ivuxolimab, which is an agonistic anti-OX40 (CD134) antibody, was administered to the patients.

Profiling relied on immunoSEQ multiplex PCR, and the TCRdb table lists in-frame clones only, not all of them. Of 80,000 to 100,000 clones listed, approximately 94% are singletons. This CDR3 comprises 17 residues. The J segment lost 1 base and the V segment lost 1 base, leaving 7 bases of the junction unmatched. Germline assignment: CDR1 MGHRA and CDR2 YSYEKL. Systemic immunosuppression or a history of autoimmune disease excluded patients. The receptor was derived from an adult with an advanced solid tumor such as melanoma, head and neck, liver or kidney cancer. The specimen was CD4+ or CD8+ T cells sorted from blood, collected in a trial of the OX40 agonist ivuxolimab. The rearrangement links TRBV4-1 to TRBJ2-3; the match to TRBD2 covers 8 bases. CDR3 nucleotides: TGCGCCAGCAGCCAAGCAAGGGATAGCGGGGGCACAGATACGCAGTATTTT. It encodes CASSQARDSGGTDTQYF.